These 8 T cell receptor beta chains share one sample of origin, sequenced in a study of cytomegalovirus exposure and HLA in healthy donors. Primers for the PCR totalled 60 Vbeta and 13 Jbeta. The table came from immunoSEQ multiplex PCR; TCRdb's copy has only in-frame clones and leaves some out. The sample records a few hundred thousand clones, nearly 95% being singletons. Sequenced material: PBMCs. Source of these receptors: a girl aged 2 to 10 in good health and CMV-seronegative.

The genes are TRBV7-8 and TRBJ1-4, with 9 positions matching TRBD1. Germline CDR1 SGHVS, CDR2 FQNEAQ. The CDR3 consists of 15 residues. The junction had 4 bases not matched to a gene; V was cut back by 1 base and J by 7 bases. The DNA for the CDR3 is TGTGCCAGCAGCTTAGGGGACAGGGATTTTGAAAAACTGTTTTTT. This gives the protein CASSLGDRDFEKLFF.

This clone showed up just a few times. The chain is built from TRBV21-1 and TRBJ2-4; TRBD2 is taken as the D call from the table, unchecked against the DNA. TRBV21-1 is an annotated pseudogene. This CDR3 is 18 amino acids long. This CDR3 is CASSKDPSGRVPKNIQYF. The CDR3 region has the DNA TGTGCCAGCAGCAAAGATCCTAGCGGGAGAGTACCCAAAAACATTCAGTACTTC.

The chain uses TRBV6-5 and TRBJ1-1; 7 bases match TRBD1. CDR1 and CDR2 from the germline V gene are MNHEY and SVGAGI. This CDR3 spans 13 amino acids. J was trimmed by 1 base and V by 6 bases; bases with no gene match: 2. The DNA for the CDR3 is TGTGCCAGCAGGCAGGGGGAGAACACTGAAGCTTTCTTT. Translated: CASRQGENTEAFF.

CDR3 loop: CASSLEHPIEQYF. The CDR3 DNA reads as TGTGCCAGCAGCTTAGAACACCCGATCGAGCAGTACTTC. The chain joins TRBV7-8 to TRBJ2-7, with D unclear. This CDR3 is built from 13 residues. The germline V gene has CDR1 SGHVS and CDR2 FQNEAQ. Trimming removed 1 base at V and 6 bases at J, with 10 bases between.

This rearrangement joins TRBV7-9 to TRBJ2-7; 11 bases line up with TRBD2. V shed 4 bases, J shed 4 bases, and the junction held 6 bases outside the gene matches. Per the germline V gene, CDR1 is SEHNR and CDR2 is FQNEAQ (reference sequence). The CDR3 totals 15 residues. This chain's CDR3 is CASSSAASGGYEQYF. CDR3 coding DNA: TGTGCCAGCAGCTCAGCGGCTAGCGGGGGGTACGAGCAGTACTTC.

In its sample, this clone was seen once. The J gene is TRBJ2-7, the V gene TRBV6-4, with 9 bases aligning to TRBD1. CDR1 and CDR2 (germline): MRHNA, SNTAGT. J was trimmed by 5 bases and V by 5 bases; bases with no gene match: 7. CDR3 length: 14 residues. The CDR3 DNA sequence: TGTGCCAGCAGTCGCCGGGACAGGGACCACGAGCAGTACTTC. Translation: CASSRRDRDHEQYF.

The chain employs TRBV21-1 and TRBJ1-3. TRBV21-1 is deemed a pseudogene. The CDR3 spans 16 residues. The CDR3 loop reads CASSNRTESSGNTIYF. CDR3 nucleotides: TGTGCCAGCAGCAACCGGACTGAATCCTCTGGAAACACCATATATTTT.

The V gene is TRBV7-9, the J gene TRBJ1-1, with 8 bases that match TRBD1. The germline gives CDR1 SEHNR, CDR2 FQNEAQ (reference sequence). V lost 4 bases, J lost 5 bases, and 15 bases stayed unmatched. This CDR3 region has 17 residues. This CDR3 is CASSSLRGDRSGTEAFF. In nucleotides, the CDR3 is TGTGCCAGCAGCTCCCTCCGGGGGGACAGGTCCGGGACTGAAGCTTTCTTT.